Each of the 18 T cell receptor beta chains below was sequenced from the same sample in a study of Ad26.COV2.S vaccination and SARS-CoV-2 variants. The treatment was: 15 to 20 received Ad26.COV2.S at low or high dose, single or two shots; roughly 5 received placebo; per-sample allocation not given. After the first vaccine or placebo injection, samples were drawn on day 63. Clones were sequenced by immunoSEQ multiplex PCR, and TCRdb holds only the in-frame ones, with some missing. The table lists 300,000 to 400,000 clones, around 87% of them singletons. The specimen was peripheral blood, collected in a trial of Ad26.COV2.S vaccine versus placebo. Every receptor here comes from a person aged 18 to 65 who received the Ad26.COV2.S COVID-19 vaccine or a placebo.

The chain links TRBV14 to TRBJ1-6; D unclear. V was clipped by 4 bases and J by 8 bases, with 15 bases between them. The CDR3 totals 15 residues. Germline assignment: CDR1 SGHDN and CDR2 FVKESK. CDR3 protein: CASSLWETGDSPLHF. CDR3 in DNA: TGTGCCAGCAGCCTTTGGGAAACCGGGGATTCACCCCTCCACTTT. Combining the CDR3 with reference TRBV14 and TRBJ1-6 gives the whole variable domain EAGVTQFPSHSVIEKGQTVTLRCDPISGHDNLYWYRRVMGKEIKFLLHFVKESKQDESGMPNNRFLAERTGGTYSTLKVQPAELEDSGVYFCASSLWETGDSPLHFGNGTRLTVT.

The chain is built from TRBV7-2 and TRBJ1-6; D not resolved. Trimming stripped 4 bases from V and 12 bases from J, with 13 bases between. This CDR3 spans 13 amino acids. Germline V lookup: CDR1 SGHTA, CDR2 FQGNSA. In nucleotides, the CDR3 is TGTGCCAGCAGCTCCGGCCCATTAGGACCCCTCCACTTT. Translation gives CASSSGPLGPLHF.

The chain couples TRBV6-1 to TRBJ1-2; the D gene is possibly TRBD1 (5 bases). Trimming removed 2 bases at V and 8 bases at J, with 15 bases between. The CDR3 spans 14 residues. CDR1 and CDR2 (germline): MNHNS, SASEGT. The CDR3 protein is CASSESGVKEGYTF. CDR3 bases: TGTGCCAGCAGTGAATCGGGGGTGAAGGAGGGCTACACCTTC.

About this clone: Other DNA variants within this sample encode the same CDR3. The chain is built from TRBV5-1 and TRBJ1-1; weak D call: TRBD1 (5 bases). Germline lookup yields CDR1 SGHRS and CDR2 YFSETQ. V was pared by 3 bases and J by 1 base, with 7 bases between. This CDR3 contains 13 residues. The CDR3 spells CASSSQGNTEAFF. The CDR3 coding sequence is TGCGCCAGCAGCTCTCAGGGGAACACTGAAGCTTTCTTT.

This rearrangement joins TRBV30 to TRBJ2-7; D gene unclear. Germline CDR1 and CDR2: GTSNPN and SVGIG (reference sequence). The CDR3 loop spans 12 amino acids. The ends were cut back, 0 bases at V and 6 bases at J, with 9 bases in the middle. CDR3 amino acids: CAWSVFSSEQYF. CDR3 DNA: TGTGCCTGGAGTGTATTTTCCAGCGAGCAGTACTTC.

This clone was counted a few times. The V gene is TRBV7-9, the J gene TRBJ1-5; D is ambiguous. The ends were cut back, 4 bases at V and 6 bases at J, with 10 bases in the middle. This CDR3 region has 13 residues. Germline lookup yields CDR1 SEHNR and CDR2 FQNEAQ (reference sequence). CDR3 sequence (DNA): TGTGCCAGCAGCTGGACCGAAGGTCAGCCCCAGCATTTT. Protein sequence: CASSWTEGQPQHF.

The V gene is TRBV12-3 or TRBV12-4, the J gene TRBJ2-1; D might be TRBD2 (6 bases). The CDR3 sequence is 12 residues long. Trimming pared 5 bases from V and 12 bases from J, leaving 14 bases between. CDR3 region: CASSRDSLRQFF. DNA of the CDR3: TGTGCCAGCAGTCGGGACTCCCTAAGGCAGTTCTTC.

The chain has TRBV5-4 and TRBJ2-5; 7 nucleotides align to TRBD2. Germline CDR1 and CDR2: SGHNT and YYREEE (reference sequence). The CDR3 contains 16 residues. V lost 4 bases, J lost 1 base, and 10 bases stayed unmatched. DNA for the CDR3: TGTGCCAGCAGCACGGGTGGCGGGGGACTCCAAGAGACCCAGTACTTC. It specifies CASSTGGGGLQETQYF. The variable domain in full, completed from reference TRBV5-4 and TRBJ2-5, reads ETGVTQSPTHLIKTRGQQVTLRCSSQSGHNTVSWYQQALGQGPQFIFQYYREEENGRGNFPPRFSGLQFPNYSSELNVNALELDDSALYLCASSTGGGGLQETQYFGPGTRLLVL.

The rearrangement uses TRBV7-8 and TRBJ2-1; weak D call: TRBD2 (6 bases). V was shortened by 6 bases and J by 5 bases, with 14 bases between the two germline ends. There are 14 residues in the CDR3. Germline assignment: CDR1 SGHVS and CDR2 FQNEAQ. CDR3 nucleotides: TGTGCCAGCAGGCAAAGGGACTTCAACAATGAGCAGTTCTTC. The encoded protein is CASRQRDFNNEQFF.

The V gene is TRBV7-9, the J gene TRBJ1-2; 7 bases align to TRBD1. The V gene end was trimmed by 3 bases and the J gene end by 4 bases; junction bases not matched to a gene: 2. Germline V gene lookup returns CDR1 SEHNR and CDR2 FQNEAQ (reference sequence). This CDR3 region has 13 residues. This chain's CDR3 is CASSLDRIYGYTF. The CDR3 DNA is TGTGCCAGCAGCTTGGACAGGATCTATGGCTACACCTTC.

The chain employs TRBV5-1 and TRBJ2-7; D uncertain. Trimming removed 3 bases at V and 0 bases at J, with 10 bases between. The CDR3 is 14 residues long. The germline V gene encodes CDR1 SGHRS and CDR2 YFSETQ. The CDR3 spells CASSYTGNSYEQYF. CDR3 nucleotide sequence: TGCGCCAGCAGCTACACCGGTAACTCCTACGAGCAGTACTTC. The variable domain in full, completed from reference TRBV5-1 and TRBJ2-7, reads KAGVTQTPRYLIKTRGQQVTLSCSPISGHRSVSWYQQTPGQGLQFLFEYFSETQRNKGNFPGRFSGRQFSNSRSEMNVSTLELGDSALYLCASSYTGNSYEQYFGPGTRLTVT.

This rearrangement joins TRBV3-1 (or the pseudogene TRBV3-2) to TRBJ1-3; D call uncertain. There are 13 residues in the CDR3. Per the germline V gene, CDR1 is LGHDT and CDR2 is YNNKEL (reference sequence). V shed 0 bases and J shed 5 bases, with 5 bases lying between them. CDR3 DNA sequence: TGTGCCAGCAGCCAAGAGGGTAGAAACACCATATATTTT. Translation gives CASSQEGRNTIYF.

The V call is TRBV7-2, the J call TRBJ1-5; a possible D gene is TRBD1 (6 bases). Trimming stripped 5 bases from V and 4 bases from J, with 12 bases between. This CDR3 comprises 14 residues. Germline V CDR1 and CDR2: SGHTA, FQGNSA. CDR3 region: CASSPYDRNQPQHF. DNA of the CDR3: TGTGCCAGCAGCCCTTATGACAGGAATCAGCCCCAGCATTTT.

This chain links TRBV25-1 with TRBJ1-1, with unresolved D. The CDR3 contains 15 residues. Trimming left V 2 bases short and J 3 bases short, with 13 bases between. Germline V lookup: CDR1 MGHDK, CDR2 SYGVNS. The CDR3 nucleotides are TGTGCCAGCAGTGAAAACCTTAATCCGTACACTGAAGCTTTCTTT. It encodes CASSENLNPYTEAFF.

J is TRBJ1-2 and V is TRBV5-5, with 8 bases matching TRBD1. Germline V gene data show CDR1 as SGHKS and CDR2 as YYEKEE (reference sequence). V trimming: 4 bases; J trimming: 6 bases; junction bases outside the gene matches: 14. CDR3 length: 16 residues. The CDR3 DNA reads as TGTGCCAGCAGCCATAGGACAGGGAACCAACTGGATGGCTACACCTTC. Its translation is CASSHRTGNQLDGYTF.

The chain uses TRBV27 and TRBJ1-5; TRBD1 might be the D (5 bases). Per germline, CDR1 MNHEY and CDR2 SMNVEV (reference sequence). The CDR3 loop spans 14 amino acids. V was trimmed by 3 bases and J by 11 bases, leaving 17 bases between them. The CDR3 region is CASSLLGAFESQHF. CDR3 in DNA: TGTGCCAGCAGTTTGTTAGGGGCCTTCGAGTCCCAGCATTTT.

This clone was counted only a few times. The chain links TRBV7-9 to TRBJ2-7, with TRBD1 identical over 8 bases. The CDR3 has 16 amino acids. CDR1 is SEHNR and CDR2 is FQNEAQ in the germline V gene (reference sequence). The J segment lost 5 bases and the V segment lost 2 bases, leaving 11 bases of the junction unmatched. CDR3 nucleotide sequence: TGTGCCAGCAGCTTACGCGGGACAGGTTCCACCAACGAGCAGTACTTC. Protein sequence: CASSLRGTGSTNEQYF.

This CDR3 reads CASSYSRVYEQYF. CDR3 in DNA: TGTGCCAGCAGTTACAGCAGGGTCTACGAGCAGTACTTC. This chain uses TRBV6-6 with TRBJ2-7; D is possibly TRBD1 (5 bases). This CDR3 has 13 residues. Between the trimmed V and J ends, which lost 2 bases and 3 bases, there was a span of 8 bases. Per germline, CDR1 MNHNY and CDR2 SVGAGI (reference sequence).